These T cell receptor beta chains were read from a single sample in a study of T-cell reconstitution after alpha-beta-depleted transplantation in children. TCRdb re-called the PCR reads through MiXCR, storing one row per CDR3 protein. The sample records around 500,000 distinct CDR3 sequences, about 23% being singletons. This sample comprised PBMCs, mostly from graft donor cells, obtained 360 days after TCRalphabeta/CD19-depleted stem cell transplant. The receptors shown here come from a boy younger than two who had a stem cell transplant for acute myeloid leukemia, so the T cells may come from the graft donor. Each CDR3 is given with its conserved first and last residue. A D gene is named only where the DNA matches it firmly. For some rows the clone size is stated as once, few or many, or as a class when expanded; others skip it.

clone size,V gene,D gene,J gene,CDR3 DNA,CDR3 protein
many,TRBV6-5,-,TRBJ1-1,TGTGCCAGCAGTTACGTATGGGGCACGCAAAGAGCCAACACTGAAGCTTTCTTT,CASSYVWGTQRANTEAFF
many,TRBV29-1,TRBD1,TRBJ2-1,TGCAGCGTCCCTAGGTCAGGGGGCGGGTCCTACAATGAGCAGTTCTTC,CSVPRSGGGSYNEQFF
many,TRBV5-5,-,TRBJ1-6,TGTGCCAGCAGTTACAGCAAACATAATTCACCCCTCCACTTT,CASSYSKHNSPLHF
-,TRBV30,-,TRBJ2-3,TGTGCCTGGAGTGTACTAACTCTATCCGATGGAGATACGCAGTATTTT,CAWSVLTLSDGDTQYF
-,TRBV11-2,-,TRBJ2-1,TGTGCCAGCAGCCTTTTGGGGGGGGGCTATTACAATGAGCAGTTCTTC,CASSLLGGGYYNEQFF
-,TRBV24-1,TRBD1,TRBJ2-1,TGTGCCACCAGGGCGACAGGGGGGAACAATGAGCAGTTCTTC,CATRATGGNNEQFF
-,TRBV25-1,TRBD1,TRBJ1-2,TGTGCCAGCAGCCGAGACAGGGGGCGGTATGGCTACACCTTC,CASSRDRGRYGYTF
once,TRBV3-1,-,TRBJ1-1,TGTGCCAGCAGCAGGGCCCCGAACACTGAAGCTTTCTTT,CASSRAPNTEAFF
few,TRBV12-3/TRBV12-4,TRBD1,TRBJ1-2,TGTGCCAGCAGTATACAGGGGGCTGGCTATGGCTACACCTTC,CASSIQGAGYGYTF
-,TRBV29-1,TRBD1,TRBJ1-1,TGCAGCGCCCGAAGATGGGACAGGGTGGTCCGTTGGACTGAAGCTTTCTTT,CSARRWDRVVRWTEAFF
-,TRBV5-1,-,TRBJ2-3,TGCGCCAGCAGCTTACCGGACGGGGAAGATACGCAGTATTTT,CASSLPDGEDTQYF
-,TRBV4-3,TRBD1,TRBJ2-7,TGCGCCAGCAGCCAAGATCCGGGACAGGTTCCCTTTATAGAGCAGTACTTC,CASSQDPGQVPFIEQYF
-,TRBV10-3,-,TRBJ2-1,TGTGCCATCAGTGAACAACAGGATGGGGGCGCAAGGGCCTTCTACAATGAGCAGTTCTTC,CAISEQQDGGARAFYNEQFF
few,TRBV6-5,TRBD1,TRBJ2-3,TGTGCCAGCAGTTATTCGACAGGGCCCCTCGATCCCGATACGCAGTATTTT,CASSYSTGPLDPDTQYF
few,TRBV6-1,-,TRBJ2-3,TGTGCCAGCAGGCAAGGAGGGGGCACAGATACGCAGTATTTT,CASRQGGGTDTQYF
many,TRBV6-1,TRBD1,TRBJ2-7,TGTGCCAGCAGCACCCCGACAGGGTTCCAGCAGTACTTC,CASSTPTGFQQYF